Sequencing of this T cell receptor (beta chain) was carried out in a study of graft-versus-host responses after intestinal transplantation. Across the study: All recipients got anti-thymocyte globulin induction, then tacrolimus and steroids for 3 to 4 years.

With respect to this clone: The antigen is not known.

Profiled with immunoSEQ multiplex PCR; TCRdb holds only in-frame clones, not every one. This sample carries roughly 130,000 clones, around 90% of them seen once, and the ten largest clones take around 0.2%. Between the trimmed V and J ends, which lost 0 bases and 6 bases, there was a span of 14 bases. The CDR3 is 15 amino acids. The TCR was taken from a human donor who received an intestinal transplant. The chain recombines TRBV5-3 with TRBJ2-3; the D gene is possibly TRBD2 (5 bases). TRBV5-3 is an ORF, and what it does is uncertain. This material consisted of unstimulated CD4+ T cells sorted from spleen or lymph node cells, taken before intestinal transplant. CDR3 bases: TGTGCCAGAAGCTTGGGAGTCGGGGAGAGGGATACGCAGTATTTT. This encodes CARSLGVGERDTQYF.